This T cell receptor (beta chain) was captured in a study of CD8 T cells in ankylosing spondylitis. Whole-study results and caveats: Existing reports had already noted some motif variants in reactive arthritis synovial fluid and blood.

This clonotype was detected a few times. Its antigen is still unknown. Using its own MiXCR run on the 5' RACE reads, TCRdb lists one record per CDR3 protein. Of 150,000 to 200,000 distinct CDR3 sequences in the sample, roughly 20% were seen once. The sequence came from a male donor between 5 and 35 years old with ankylosing spondylitis or in good health (not recorded which). Material for sequencing was blood, either unsorted or a sorted T cell fraction (not recorded which).

The CDR3 nucleotides read TGTGCCTGGAGGACCGGGACTTCGGGCACAGATACGCAGTATTTT. Translating it yields CAWRTGTSGTDTQYF. J is TRBJ2-3 and V is TRBV30, with D possibly TRBD2 on 6 matching bases. Germline CDR1 and CDR2: GTSNPN and SVGIG (reference sequence). V was trimmed by 3 bases and J by 1 base, leaving 14 bases between them. This CDR3 is built from 15 residues. The full variable domain, in which reference TRBV30 and TRBJ2-3 provide the parts outside the CDR3, is SQTIHQWPATLVQPVGSPLSLECTVEGTSNPNLYWYRQAAGRGLQLLFYSVGIGQISSEVPQNLSASRPQDRQFILSSKKLLLSDSGFYLCAWRTGTSGTDTQYFGPGTRLTVL.